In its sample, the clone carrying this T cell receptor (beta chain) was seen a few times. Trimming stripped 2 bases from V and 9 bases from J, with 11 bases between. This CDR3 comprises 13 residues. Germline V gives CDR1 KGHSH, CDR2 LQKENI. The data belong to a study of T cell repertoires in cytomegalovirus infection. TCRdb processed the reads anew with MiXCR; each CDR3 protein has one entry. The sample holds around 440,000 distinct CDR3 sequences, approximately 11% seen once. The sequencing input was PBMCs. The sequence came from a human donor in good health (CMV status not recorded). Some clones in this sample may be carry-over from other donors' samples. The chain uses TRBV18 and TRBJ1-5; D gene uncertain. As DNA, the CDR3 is TGTGCCAGCTCACCAAGGCCTGAGGTGCCCCAGCATTTT. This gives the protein CASSPRPEVPQHF.